A single sample gave rise to the 5 T cell receptor beta chains below, sequenced in a study of early T cells in non-severe SARS-CoV-2 infection. TCRdb ran MiXCR on the 5' RACE reads and lists one entry per CDR3 protein. The table records 25,000 to 35,000 distinct CDR3 sequences, roughly 6% of them present only once. Sequenced material: whole blood. The receptors come from an adult who was a healthcare worker with PCR-confirmed SARS-CoV-2 infection or an uninfected control (not recorded which).

The chain has TRBV9 and TRBJ1-1; D is unresolved. Germline assignment: CDR1 SGDLS and CDR2 YYNGEE. Trimming left V 0 bases short and J 1 base short, with 13 bases between. The CDR3 is 16 residues long. CDR3 amino acids: CASSVGRNYGNTEAFF. Here the CDR3 DNA reads TGTGCCAGCAGCGTAGGCAGGAACTATGGGAACACTGAAGCTTTCTTT.

This clonotype was observed many times. V is TRBV14 and J is TRBJ2-5; no reliable D call. Germline V gives CDR1 SGHDN, CDR2 FVKESK. The CDR3 has 13 amino acids. The germline V and J ends were trimmed by 0 bases and 5 bases, with 7 bases remaining between them. This CDR3 is CASSQDLGETQYF. The CDR3 nucleotides are TGTGCCAGCAGCCAAGACCTGGGGGAGACCCAGTACTTC.

This clonotype was counted many times. The chain is built from TRBV6-6 and TRBJ1-2; 8 bases map to TRBD1. V shed 4 bases, J shed 7 bases, and the junction held 14 bases outside the gene matches. Germline V gene lookup returns CDR1 MNHNY and CDR2 SVGAGI (reference sequence). The length of the CDR3 is 16 residues. The CDR3 loop reads CASSSGQGSLGLGYTF. The CDR3 DNA is TGTGCCAGCAGTTCTGGACAGGGCAGCTTGGGCCTTGGCTACACCTTC.

This clonotype was seen ten or more times. V is TRBV6-1 and J is TRBJ2-6; D unresolved. The CDR3 sequence is 15 residues long. Trimming shortened V by 2 bases and J by 3 bases, and 8 bases separated the two germline ends. The V gene's germline CDR1 is MNHNS and CDR2 SASEGT. This CDR3 is CASSEPGYGANVLTF. The CDR3 region has the DNA TGTGCCAGCAGTGAACCCGGGTATGGGGCCAACGTCCTGACTTTC.

This clonotype was recorded a few times. V gene TRBV5-1 combines with J gene TRBJ2-7, with D perhaps assigned TRBD1 or TRBD2 (5 bases each). This CDR3 is built from 13 residues. Germline loops: CDR1 SGHRS, CDR2 YFSETQ. Trimming removed 7 bases at V and 0 bases at J, with 11 bases between. The CDR3 DNA reads as TGCGCCAGCGCTCGGGACCTCTCCTACGAGCAGTACTTC. Translated: CASARDLSYEQYF.